This TCR beta chain was captured by sequencing in a study of T cells expressing NK-cell markers. Study-level points and caveats: Dominant NKG2C+ clonotypes made up about 1.0-7.0% of CD8+ T cells in six donors. The same clonotypes also predominated in the CD3+CD56-NKG2C+ fraction of several donors.

As to this clonotype: Its specificity is not known.

CDR1 and CDR2 (germline): SGHTA, FQGNSA. This CDR3 contains 14 residues. Libraries used 5'RACE template switching adding universal primer site and UMIs. TCRdb reprocessed the 5' RACE reads, keeping one entry per CDR3 protein, no DNA. Its listing shows roughly 350,000 distinct CDR3 sequences. Sequencing was done on a sample of blood T cells: a sorted CD56 or NKG2C T cell subset, CD4+ or CD8+ T cells, or bulk PBMC T cells (not recorded which). The clonotype was recovered from a man aged 18 to 69 in good health. The chain links TRBV7-2 to TRBJ1-1. This chain's CDR3 is CASSPGLSNTEAFF.